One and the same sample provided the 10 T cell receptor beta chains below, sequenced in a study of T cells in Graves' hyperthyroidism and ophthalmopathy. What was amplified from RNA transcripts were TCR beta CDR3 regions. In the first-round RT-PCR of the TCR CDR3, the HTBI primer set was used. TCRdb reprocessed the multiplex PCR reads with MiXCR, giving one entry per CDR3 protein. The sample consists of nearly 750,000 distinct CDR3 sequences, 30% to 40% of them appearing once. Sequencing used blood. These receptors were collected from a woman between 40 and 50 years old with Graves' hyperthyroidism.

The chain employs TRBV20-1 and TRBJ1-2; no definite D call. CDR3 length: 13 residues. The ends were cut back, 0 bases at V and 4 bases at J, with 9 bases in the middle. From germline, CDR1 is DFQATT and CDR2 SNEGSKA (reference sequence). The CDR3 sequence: CSARDLLSYGYTF. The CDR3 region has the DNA TGCAGTGCTAGAGATCTCCTGAGCTATGGCTACACCTTC.

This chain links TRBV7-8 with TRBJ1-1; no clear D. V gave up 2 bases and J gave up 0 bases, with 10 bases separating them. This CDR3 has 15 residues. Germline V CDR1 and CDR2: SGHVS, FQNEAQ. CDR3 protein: CASSLYEVLNTEAFF. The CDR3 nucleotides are TGTGCCAGCAGCTTATATGAGGTGTTGAACACTGAAGCTTTCTTT.

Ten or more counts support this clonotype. The CDR3 protein is CASSRGWQGSPLHF. The CDR3 DNA reads TGTGCCAGCAGCCGGGGGTGGCAGGGATCACCCCTCCACTTT. This chain joins TRBV9 and TRBJ1-6, with D possibly being TRBD1 (5 bases). Germline-derived CDR1 and CDR2 are SGDLS and YYNGEE. The CDR3 sequence is 14 residues long. The V end lost 4 bases, the J end lost 10 bases, and 15 bases lay between the germline ends.

CDR3 DNA: TGTGCCAGCAGCTTCGCCCAGCGGGACTACGAGCAGTACTTC. Residues: CASSFAQRDYEQYF. The V call is TRBV7-2, the J call TRBJ2-7; 7 bases are shared with TRBD2. Germline-derived CDR1 and CDR2 are SGHTA and FQGNSA. V gave up 3 bases and J gave up 3 bases; unmatched junction bases: 5. The CDR3 has 14 amino acids.

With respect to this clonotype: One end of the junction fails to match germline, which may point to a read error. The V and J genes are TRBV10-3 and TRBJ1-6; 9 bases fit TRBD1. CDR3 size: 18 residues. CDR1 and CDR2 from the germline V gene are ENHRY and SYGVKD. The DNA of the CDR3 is TGTGCCAGCAGTGAGGGACAGGGACTTGGGACCTATAATTCACCCCTCCACTTT. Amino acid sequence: CASSEGQGLGTYNSPLHF.

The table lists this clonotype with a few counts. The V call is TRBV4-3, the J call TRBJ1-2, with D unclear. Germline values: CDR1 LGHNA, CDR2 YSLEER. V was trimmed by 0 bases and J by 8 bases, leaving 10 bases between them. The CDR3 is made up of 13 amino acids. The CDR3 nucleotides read TGCGCCAGCAGCCAAGATGGGGTCGGGGGCTACACCTTC. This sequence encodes CASSQDGVGGYTF.

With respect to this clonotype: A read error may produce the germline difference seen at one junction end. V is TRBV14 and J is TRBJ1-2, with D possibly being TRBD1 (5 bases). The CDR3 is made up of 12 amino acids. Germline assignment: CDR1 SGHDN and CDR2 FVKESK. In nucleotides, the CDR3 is TGTACCAGCAGCGAGGGGAACTATGGCTACACCTTC. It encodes CTSSEGNYGYTF.

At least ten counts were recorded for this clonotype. Here the CDR3 reads CASSLSPLLEQYF. DNA for the CDR3: TGTGCCAGCAGCTTATCCCCCCTCCTCGAGCAGTACTTC. V and J are TRBV7-9 and TRBJ2-7; D uncertain. The CDR3 loop spans 13 amino acids. Trimming pared 2 bases from V and 6 bases from J, leaving 11 bases between. Per the germline V gene, CDR1 is SEHNR and CDR2 is FQNEAQ (reference sequence).

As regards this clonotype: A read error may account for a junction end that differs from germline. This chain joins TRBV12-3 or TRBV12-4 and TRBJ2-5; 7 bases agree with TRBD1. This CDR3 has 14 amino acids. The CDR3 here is CAGSQDRVQETQYF. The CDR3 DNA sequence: TGTGCCGGCAGCCAAGACAGGGTCCAAGAGACCCAGTACTTC.

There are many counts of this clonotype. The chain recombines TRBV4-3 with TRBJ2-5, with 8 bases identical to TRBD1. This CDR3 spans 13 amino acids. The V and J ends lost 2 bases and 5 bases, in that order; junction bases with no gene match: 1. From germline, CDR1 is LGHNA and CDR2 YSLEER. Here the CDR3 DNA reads TGCGCCAGCAGCCAAACAGGGGGGGAGACCCAGTACTTC. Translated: CASSQTGGETQYF.